The sequence of this T cell receptor (beta chain) was determined in a study of cytomegalovirus exposure and HLA in healthy donors. Concerning this clone itself: Its antigen is undetermined.

Study outcomes and limitations: In a later analysis, a missense DCLRE1C variant was linked to TCR beta V- and J-gene trimming. Later analysis suggested links between common viral pathogens and several top significant clusters.

Both 60 Vbeta primers and 13 Jbeta primers went into the PCR. This table comes from immunoSEQ multiplex PCR, and its TCRdb copy is limited to in-frame clones, with some not included. The sample contains fewer than 200,000 clones, 79% of which appear only once. Source material: PBMCs. The sequence derives from a man aged 35-49 years in good health and CMV-seronegative.

The CDR3 here is CASSFRLAGGYTQYF. CDR3 sequence (DNA): TGCGCCAGCAGCTTTAGACTAGCGGGAGGCTATACGCAGTATTTT. The chain joins TRBV5-1 to TRBJ2-3; 13 bases are shared with TRBD2. Germline CDR1 SGHRS, CDR2 YFSETQ. CDR3 length equals 15 residues. The V and J ends lost 2 bases and 7 bases, in that order; junction bases with no gene match: 4.